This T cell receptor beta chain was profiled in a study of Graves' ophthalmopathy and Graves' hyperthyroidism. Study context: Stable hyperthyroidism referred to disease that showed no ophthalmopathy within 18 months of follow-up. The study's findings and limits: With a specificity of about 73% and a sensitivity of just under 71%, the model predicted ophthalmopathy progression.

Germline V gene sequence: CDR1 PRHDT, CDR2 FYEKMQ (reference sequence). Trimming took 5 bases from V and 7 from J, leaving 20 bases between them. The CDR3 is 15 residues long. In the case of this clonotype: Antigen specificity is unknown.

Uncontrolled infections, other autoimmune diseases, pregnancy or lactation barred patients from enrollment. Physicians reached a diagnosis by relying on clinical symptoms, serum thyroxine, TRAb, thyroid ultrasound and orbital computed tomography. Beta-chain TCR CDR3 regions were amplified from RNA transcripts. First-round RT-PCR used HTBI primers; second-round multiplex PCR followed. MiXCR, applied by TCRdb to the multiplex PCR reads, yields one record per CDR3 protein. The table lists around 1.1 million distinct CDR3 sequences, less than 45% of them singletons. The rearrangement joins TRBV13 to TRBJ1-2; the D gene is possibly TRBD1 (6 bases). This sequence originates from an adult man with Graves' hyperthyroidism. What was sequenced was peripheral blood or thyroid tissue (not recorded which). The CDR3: CASSRERGGAPGYTF. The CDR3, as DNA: TGTGCCAGCAGCCGCGAGAGGGGGGGCGCGCCTGGCTACACCTTC.